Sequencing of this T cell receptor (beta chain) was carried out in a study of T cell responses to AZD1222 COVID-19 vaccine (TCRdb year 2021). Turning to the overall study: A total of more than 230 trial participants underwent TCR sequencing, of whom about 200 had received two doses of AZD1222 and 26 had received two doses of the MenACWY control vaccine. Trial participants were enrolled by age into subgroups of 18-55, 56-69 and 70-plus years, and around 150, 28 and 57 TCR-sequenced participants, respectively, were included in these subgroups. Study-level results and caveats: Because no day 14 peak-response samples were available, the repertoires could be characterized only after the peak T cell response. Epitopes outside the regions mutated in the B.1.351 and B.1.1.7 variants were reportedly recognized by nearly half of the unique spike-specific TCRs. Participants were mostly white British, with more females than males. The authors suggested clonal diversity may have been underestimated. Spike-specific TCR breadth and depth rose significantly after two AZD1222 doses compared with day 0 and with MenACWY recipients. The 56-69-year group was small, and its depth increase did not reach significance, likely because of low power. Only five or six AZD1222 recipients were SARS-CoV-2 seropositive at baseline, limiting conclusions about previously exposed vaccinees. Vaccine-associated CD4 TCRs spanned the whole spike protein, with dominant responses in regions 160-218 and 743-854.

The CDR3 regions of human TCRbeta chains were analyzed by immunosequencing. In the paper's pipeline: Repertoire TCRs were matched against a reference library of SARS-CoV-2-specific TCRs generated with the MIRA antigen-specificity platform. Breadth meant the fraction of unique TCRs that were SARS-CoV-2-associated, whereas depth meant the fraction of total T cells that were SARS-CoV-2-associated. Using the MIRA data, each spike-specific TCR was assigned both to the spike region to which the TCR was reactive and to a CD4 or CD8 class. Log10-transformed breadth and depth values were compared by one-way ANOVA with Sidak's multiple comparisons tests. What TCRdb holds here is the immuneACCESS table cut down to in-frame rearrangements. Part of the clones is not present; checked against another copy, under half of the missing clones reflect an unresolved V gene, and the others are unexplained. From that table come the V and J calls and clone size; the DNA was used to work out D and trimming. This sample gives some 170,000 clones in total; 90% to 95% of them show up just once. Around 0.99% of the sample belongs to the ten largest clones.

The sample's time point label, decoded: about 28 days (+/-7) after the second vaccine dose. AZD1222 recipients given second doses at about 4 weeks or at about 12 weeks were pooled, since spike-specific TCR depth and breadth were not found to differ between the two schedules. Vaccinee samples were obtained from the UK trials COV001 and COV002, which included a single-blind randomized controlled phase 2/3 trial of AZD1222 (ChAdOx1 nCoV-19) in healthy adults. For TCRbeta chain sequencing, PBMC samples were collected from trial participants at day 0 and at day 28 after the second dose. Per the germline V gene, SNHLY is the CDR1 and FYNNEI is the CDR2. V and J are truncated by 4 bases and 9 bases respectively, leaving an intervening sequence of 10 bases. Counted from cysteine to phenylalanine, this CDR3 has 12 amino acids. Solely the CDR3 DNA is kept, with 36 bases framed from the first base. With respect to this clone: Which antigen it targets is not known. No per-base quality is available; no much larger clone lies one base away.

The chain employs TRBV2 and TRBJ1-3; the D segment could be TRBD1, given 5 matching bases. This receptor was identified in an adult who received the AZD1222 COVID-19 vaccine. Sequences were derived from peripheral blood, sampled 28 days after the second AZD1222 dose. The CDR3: CASSGVRGTIYF. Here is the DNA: TGTGCCAGCAGTGGAGTAAGGGGCACCATATATTTT.